Listed below are T cell receptor beta chains from one sample, sequenced in a study of blood T cell repertoires in COVID-19. The assay was immunoSEQ multiplex PCR, and TCRdb's table has in-frame clones only and misses some. The sample has some 120,000 clones, 70% to 85% seen once. What was sequenced was peripheral blood. The receptor set was obtained from a woman in her forties or fifties with acute or convalescent COVID-19. Both conserved end residues are part of each CDR3. D genes are given only for firm matches. Some rows have no size entry. The others give once, few or many, or a class for an expanded clone.

j_call d_call clone_size v_call cdr3_aa cdr3_nt
TRBJ1-1 TRBD1 few TRBV5-6 CASRPTGGRLEAFF TGTGCCAGCAGACCTACAGGGGGCCGCCTTGAAGCTTTCTTT
TRBJ2-7 . . TRBV29-1 CSVILVGEQYF TGCAGCGTTATTTTGGTCGGCGAGCAGTACTTC
TRBJ1-6 TRBD1 . TRBV9 CASSVGIQGQVHF TGTGCCAGCAGCGTAGGGATCCAGGGACAGGTCCACTTT
TRBJ2-3 . . TRBV6-5 CASTPGGDTQYF TGTGCCAGCACCCCTGGGGGGGATACGCAGTATTTT
TRBJ1-1 . . TRBV4-1 CASSQVSPASAEAFF TGCGCCAGCAGCCAAGTTTCGCCAGCGAGTGCTGAAGCTTTCTTT
TRBJ2-7 . once TRBV2 CASSEQGDGREQYF TGTGCCAGCAGTGAACAGGGTGACGGCAGGGAGCAGTACTTC
TRBJ1-2 TRBD1 . TRBV29-1 CSVQQGAPNYGYTF TGCAGCGTCCAGCAGGGGGCCCCGAACTATGGCTACACCTTC
TRBJ2-7 . . TRBV3-1/TRBV3-2 CASSQRAGMDEQYF TGTGCCAGCAGCCAACGGGCCGGGATGGACGAGCAGTACTTC
TRBJ1-1 . . TRBV2 CASGRQAPTEAFF TGTGCCAGCGGACGACAGGCGCCCACTGAAGCTTTCTTT
TRBJ2-7 TRBD1 . TRBV9 CASSAGVTGEYEQYF TGTGCCAGCAGCGCTGGAGTGACAGGGGAGTACGAGCAGTACTTC
TRBJ1-2 . . TRBV7-9 CASSLVGSDYYGYTF TGTGCCAGCAGCTTAGTAGGATCGGACTACTATGGCTACACCTTC
TRBJ1-1 TRBD1 few TRBV19 CASRGQGRGTEAFF TGTGCCAGTAGGGGACAGGGGAGGGGGACTGAAGCTTTCTTT
TRBJ1-2 . . TRBV4-1 CASSQVPTDFGYTF TGCGCCAGCAGCCAAGTTCCGACAGACTTTGGCTACACCTTC
TRBJ1-6 . once TRBV27 CASSFVLSRDSPLHF TGTGCCAGCAGTTTTGTTCTCTCCAGGGATTCACCCCTCCACTTT
TRBJ1-1 TRBD1 . TRBV7-9 CASSTDRGDTEAFF TGTGCCAGCAGCACGGACAGGGGGGACACTGAAGCTTTCTTT
TRBJ1-2 . . TRBV5-1 CASSLQDVKYGYTF TGCGCCAGCAGCTTGCAGGATGTTAAATATGGCTACACCTTC
TRBJ1-1 . . TRBV3-1/TRBV3-2 CASSQDRNTEAFF TGTGCCAGCAGCCAAGACCGGAACACTGAAGCTTTCTTT
TRBJ2-2 . . TRBV5-1 CASSWTAPNTGELFF TGCGCCAGCAGCTGGACAGCGCCGAACACCGGGGAGCTGTTTTTT
TRBJ1-2 . . TRBV23-1 CASSQLTGNYGYTF TGCGCCAGCAGTCAACTTACAGGAAACTATGGCTACACCTTC
TRBJ2-3 TRBD2 . TRBV5-1 CASGQGTRLEDTQYF TGCGCCAGTGGCCAGGGGACTAGACTGGAGGATACGCAGTATTTT
TRBJ1-2 . . TRBV12-3/TRBV12-4 CASSLKYGYTF TGTGCCAGCAGTCTAAAGTACGGCTACACCTTC
TRBJ1-1 . . TRBV6-5 CASRYRGATEAFF TGTGCCAGCAGGTATCGGGGGGCGACTGAAGCTTTCTTT
TRBJ1-1 TRBD1 . TRBV9 CASSPDRGMNTEAFF TGTGCCAGCAGCCCAGACAGGGGAATGAACACTGAAGCTTTCTTT
TRBJ1-2 . . TRBV12-5 CASGLVLSGGYTF TGTGCTAGTGGTTTGGTACTGTCGGGGGGCTACACCTTC
TRBJ2-7 TRBD1 . TRBV28 CASSLAGTGWYYEQYF TGTGCCAGCAGTTTAGCTGGGACAGGCTGGTACTACGAGCAGTACTTC
TRBJ1-5 . . TRBV6-1 CASSDRGSSNQPQHF TGTGCCAGCAGTGATCGGGGGAGCAGCAATCAGCCCCAGCATTTT
TRBJ2-2 . . TRBV19 CASADLTQAGELFF TGTGCCAGCGCCGACCTTACCCAGGCCGGGGAGCTGTTTTTT
TRBJ2-2 . . TRBV5-1 CASSKDSVNTGELFF TGCGCCAGCAGCAAGGACAGTGTGAACACCGGGGAGCTGTTTTTT
TRBJ1-2 . . TRBV6-1 CASSESAGSYTF TGTGCCAGCAGTGAATCGGCGGGAAGCTACACCTTC
TRBJ1-2 TRBD1 once TRBV6-5 CASRGQGQNYGYTF TGTGCCAGCAGGGGACAGGGACAAAACTATGGCTACACCTTC
TRBJ1-2 TRBD1 . TRBV9 CASTKIQGAGYTF TGTGCCAGCACCAAAATACAGGGGGCGGGCTACACCTTC